The 26 T cell receptor beta chains below were found in one sample sequenced in a study of CD8 T cells in ankylosing spondylitis. TCRdb re-called the 5' RACE reads with MiXCR, one entry per CDR3 protein. The table shows fewer than 250,000 distinct CDR3 sequences, with roughly a tenth occurring only once. The sequencing input was blood, either unsorted or a sorted T cell fraction (not recorded which). The source is a male donor with ankylosing spondylitis or in good health (not recorded which).

This clonotype has at least ten counts. The chain couples TRBV7-3 to TRBJ1-2; 10 nucleotides match TRBD1. V lost 2 bases and J lost 1; bases outside the gene matches: 10. Germline CDR1 reads SGHTA; CDR2 reads FQGTGA. CDR3 size: 18 residues. As DNA, the CDR3 is TGTGCCAGCAGCTTAGAGTCTTGGGACAGGGGTGGTAACTATGGCTACACCTTC. Protein product: CASSLESWDRGGNYGYTF.

This clonotype was seen a handful of times. The chain uses TRBV7-2 and TRBJ1-4; D is ambiguous. CDR3 length equals 15 residues. Per germline, CDR1 SGHTA and CDR2 FQGNSA. V lost 5 bases and J lost 3, with 13 bases in between. CDR3 DNA: TGTGCCAGCAGCCCCGACGGTAGGGCTAATGAAAAACTGTTTTTT. Its protein product is CASSPDGRANEKLFF.

The chain couples TRBV28 to TRBJ2-1; unclear D gene. Germline V lookup: CDR1 MDHEN, CDR2 SYDVKM. The CDR3 contains 15 residues. V was clipped by 5 bases and J by 4 bases, with 15 bases between them. CDR3 protein: CASSRWFSIYNEQFF. As DNA, the CDR3 is TGTGCCAGCAGTCGCTGGTTTAGCATTTACAATGAGCAGTTCTTC.

Many counts were recorded for this clonotype. The chain couples TRBV6-2 or TRBV6-3 to TRBJ2-2; no reliable D call. This CDR3 has 11 amino acids. With 6 bases removed from V and 6 bases from J, the gap between germline ends came to 5 bases. In germline, CDR1 is MNHEY, CDR2 SVGEGT. The CDR3 spells CASRDAGELFF. The CDR3 coding sequence is TGTGCCAGCAGGGACGCCGGGGAGCTGTTTTTT.

Many counts were recorded for this clonotype. The V gene is TRBV6-6, the J gene TRBJ2-3, with TRBD2 identical over 7 bases. J lost 4 bases, V lost 5 bases, and 3 bases had no gene match. The CDR3 totals 13 residues. Germline CDR1 and CDR2: MNHNY and SVGAGI (reference sequence). CDR3 region: CASSPSGADTQYF. For the CDR3, the DNA is TGTGCCAGCAGTCCTAGCGGCGCAGATACGCAGTATTTT.

This clonotype came up many times. V and J are TRBV7-2 and TRBJ1-2; no clear D. The CDR3 sequence is 15 residues long. V gave up 1 base and J gave up 6 bases, with 15 bases separating them. In germline, CDR1 is SGHTA, CDR2 FQGNSA. CDR3 protein: CASSLGRSRVDGYTF. The DNA for the CDR3 is TGTGCCAGCAGCTTAGGGCGATCGCGGGTGGATGGCTACACCTTC.

This clonotype came up many times. The V and J genes are TRBV9 and TRBJ2-3; 9 nucleotides line up with TRBD2. Per germline, CDR1 SGDLS and CDR2 YYNGEE. V trimming: 4 bases; J trimming: 6 bases; junction bases outside the gene matches: 9. The CDR3 totals 15 residues. The CDR3: CASSPVLAGMDTQYF. The CDR3 region has the DNA TGTGCCAGCAGCCCCGTCCTAGCGGGGATGGATACGCAGTATTTT.

This clonotype was counted many times. This chain connects TRBV5-1 to TRBJ2-2, with 13 positions matching TRBD2. V shed 3 bases and J 2 bases; nucleotides not matched to a gene: 4. This CDR3 has 17 residues. Germline values: CDR1 SGHRS, CDR2 YFSETQ. CDR3 protein: CASSSTSGGTNTGELFF. CDR3 sequence (DNA): TGCGCCAGCAGCTCGACTAGCGGGGGGACCAACACCGGGGAGCTGTTTTTT.

CDR3 sequence reads: CASSLEGKSYEQYF. As DNA, the CDR3 is TGTGCCAGCAGCTTAGAGGGCAAGTCCTACGAGCAGTACTTC. This chain joins TRBV7-2 and TRBJ2-7; D uncertain. V dropped 1 base and J dropped 1 base, with 8 bases sitting between them. Germline CDR1 reads SGHTA; CDR2 reads FQGNSA. This CDR3 region has 14 residues.

This clonotype was seen more than once but under ten times. The rearrangement uses TRBV7-8 and TRBJ2-5, with 7 nucleotides matching TRBD2. CDR3 length equals 17 residues. The J segment lost 1 base and the V segment lost 1 base, leaving 9 bases of the junction unmatched. Germline V gives CDR1 SGHVS, CDR2 FQNEAQ. The CDR3 nucleotides read TGTGCCAGCAGCTTAGTTTTTTTGGGGGGGGTCCAAGAGACCCAGTACTTC. It codes for CASSLVFLGGVQETQYF.

This clonotype was detected ten times or more. The chain links TRBV7-2 to TRBJ2-3; D is undetermined. This CDR3 has 11 amino acids. The germline gives CDR1 SGHTA, CDR2 FQGNSA. The V end lost 8 bases, the J end lost 5 bases, and 8 bases lay between the germline ends. CDR3 in amino acids: CASWQVDTQYF. The CDR3 nucleotides read TGTGCCAGCTGGCAGGTAGATACGCAGTATTTT.

This clonotype was observed at least ten times. This chain joins TRBV20-1 and TRBJ1-2, with D hard to call. The germline CDR1 and CDR2 sequences are DFQATT and SNEGSKA (reference sequence). V lost 3 bases, J lost 8 bases, and 22 bases lay in between. This CDR3 has 15 residues. In DNA form, the CDR3 reads TGCAGTGCTAGGGCTTGGACGGGCAGACTTTGGGGCTACACCTTC. The encoded protein is CSARAWTGRLWGYTF.

This clonotype was seen at least ten times. The V gene is TRBV2, the J gene TRBJ2-2; 8 bases agree with TRBD2. V was pared by 6 bases and J by 6 bases, with 0 bases of the junction left unmatched. This CDR3 is 12 amino acids long. The V gene's germline CDR1 is SNHLY and CDR2 FYNNEI. CDR3 amino acids: CASRRGAGELFF. The CDR3, as DNA: TGTGCCAGCAGGCGGGGGGCCGGGGAGCTGTTTTTT.

This clonotype was seen a few times. The V and J genes are TRBV27 and TRBJ2-7, with D possibly being TRBD1 (5 bases). The CDR3 has 15 amino acids. Germline V gene sequence: CDR1 MNHEY, CDR2 SMNVEV (reference sequence). V was trimmed by 3 bases and J by 0 bases, leaving 12 bases between them. CDR3 DNA: TGTGCCAGCAGTTTGACAGAAGCGTCCTCCTACGAGCAGTACTTC. It yields the protein CASSLTEASSYEQYF.

The V call is TRBV12-3 or TRBV12-4, the J call TRBJ2-2; D not certain. The V and J ends lost 1 base and 4 bases respectively, with 10 bases between them. This CDR3 region has 15 residues. CDR3 sequence: CASSLGLESTGELFF. CDR3 coding DNA: TGTGCCAGCAGTTTAGGCCTAGAAAGCACCGGGGAGCTGTTTTTT.

This clonotype was seen repeatedly, ten times or more. This chain links TRBV5-1 with TRBJ2-5, with a weak D call TRBD1 (7 bases). CDR1 is SGHRS and CDR2 is YFSETQ in the germline V gene. Trimming removed 4 bases from V and 0 bases from J, with 13 bases in between. The CDR3 is 15 amino acids. The CDR3 region has the DNA TGCGCCAGCAGCGGCGGGACAGCCTACCAAGAGACCCAGTACTTC. It is translated as CASSGGTAYQETQYF.

This clonotype was recorded at least ten times. The chain carries TRBV5-1 and TRBJ2-1, with no clear D. Germline V gene sequence: CDR1 SGHRS, CDR2 YFSETQ. The CDR3 runs 14 residues. The ends were cut back, 0 bases at V and 6 bases at J, with 10 bases in the middle. The CDR3 reads CASSLGDIGNEQFF. DNA for the CDR3: TGCGCCAGCAGCTTGGGAGATATTGGCAATGAGCAGTTCTTC.

This clonotype was recorded at least ten times. The CDR3 loop reads CSASLRQSGTEAFF. CDR3 DNA: TGCAGTGCTAGTCTACGCCAGTCTGGCACTGAAGCTTTCTTT. The genes are TRBV20-1 and TRBJ1-1, with D unresolved. The germline V gene has CDR1 DFQATT and CDR2 SNEGSKA (reference sequence). This CDR3 is 14 amino acids long. V shed 3 bases and J shed 4 bases, with 15 bases lying between them.

The sample holds many counts of this clonotype. The chain uses TRBV5-4 and TRBJ2-3; D gene unclear. The germline CDR1 and CDR2 sequences are SGHNT and YYREEE (reference sequence). The V and J ends lost 0 bases and 12 bases respectively, with 17 bases between them. There are 14 residues in the CDR3. The CDR3 here is CASSLALKPLAQYF. As DNA, the CDR3 is TGTGCCAGCAGCTTGGCCCTTAAACCGTTAGCTCAGTATTTT. The variable domain in full, with the rest retrieved from reference TRBV5-4 and TRBJ2-3, is ETGVTQSPTHLIKTRGQQVTLRCSSQSGHNTVSWYQQALGQGPQFIFQYYREEENGRGNFPPRFSGLQFPNYSSELNVNALELDDSALYLCASSLALKPLAQYFGPGTRLTVL.

This clonotype was counted only a few times. The chain combines TRBV20-1 with TRBJ1-5; D possibly corresponds to TRBD1 (6 bases). Germline V CDR1 and CDR2: DFQATT, SNEGSKA (reference sequence). The V end lost 1 base, the J end lost 2 bases, and 21 bases lay between the germline ends. The CDR3 runs 18 residues. The CDR3 protein is CSARVQGRRLSGNQPQHF. The CDR3 DNA follows: TGCAGTGCTAGAGTACAGGGAAGAAGGCTGTCTGGCAATCAGCCCCAGCATTTT.

This clonotype appeared many times. The chain is built from TRBV28 and TRBJ2-6; TRBD1 matches 7 bases. The CDR3 length is 18 residues. Germline V gives CDR1 MDHEN, CDR2 SYDVKM. V shed 3 bases and J 0 bases; nucleotides not matched to a gene: 8. The CDR3 loop reads CASSFLGGVYSGANVLTF. CDR3 nucleotides: TGTGCCAGCAGTTTTTTAGGGGGCGTATACTCTGGGGCCAACGTCCTGACTTTC.

The genes are TRBV12-3 or TRBV12-4 and TRBJ1-2, with unresolved D. Trimming stripped 7 bases from V and 0 bases from J, with 12 bases between. The CDR3 totals 14 residues. The DNA of the CDR3 is TGTGCCAGCAACGAAGGCAGGACTAACTATGGCTACACCTTC. This sequence encodes CASNEGRTNYGYTF.

This clonotype was counted only a few times. The J gene is TRBJ1-3, the V gene TRBV7-9; TRBD1 agrees at 7 bases. Germline CDR1 is SEHNR and CDR2 is FQNEAQ (reference sequence). This CDR3 has 13 residues. V shed 4 bases and J 6 bases; nucleotides not matched to a gene: 3. Here the CDR3 reads CASSSGTENTIYF. In DNA, the CDR3 is TGTGCCAGCAGCTCCGGGACAGAAAACACCATATATTTT. Full variable domain (remainder filled in from reference TRBV7-9 and TRBJ1-3): DTGVSQNPRHKITKRGQNVTFRCDPISEHNRLYWYRQTLGQGPEFLTYFQNEAQLEKSRLLSDRFSAERPKGSFSTLEIQRTEQGDSAMYLCASSSGTENTIYFGEGSWLTVV.

This clonotype was detected a few times. V and J are TRBV6-1 and TRBJ1-1, with D maybe TRBD1 (5 bases). In germline, CDR1 is MNHNS, CDR2 SASEGT. V lost 6 bases and J 1 base, leaving 12 bases between the germline ends. The CDR3 is 14 residues long. The CDR3 region has the DNA TGTGCCAGCAGGCCATGGGGGGGGAACACTGAAGCTTTCTTT. Its translation: CASRPWGGNTEAFF.

This clonotype was seen a handful of times. The chain is built from TRBV20-1 and TRBJ1-2; no clear D gene. Looked up from germline, CDR1 is DFQATT and CDR2 is SNEGSKA (reference sequence). CDR3 size: 16 residues. Trimming pared 0 bases from V and 0 bases from J, leaving 14 bases between. CDR3 DNA sequence: TGCAGTGCTAGAGACCTACAACCGGGAGCTAACTATGGCTACACCTTC. It is translated as CSARDLQPGANYGYTF.

This clonotype showed up many times. V usage is TRBV5-1 and J usage is TRBJ2-5, with a tentative D call TRBD2 (5 bases). This CDR3 is 14 amino acids long. From germline, CDR1 is SGHRS and CDR2 YFSETQ. V dropped 1 base and J dropped 3 bases, with 10 bases sitting between them. The CDR3, as DNA: TGCGCCAGCAGCTTGAGCGGTAGCGAAGAGACCCAGTACTTC. As protein: CASSLSGSEETQYF.